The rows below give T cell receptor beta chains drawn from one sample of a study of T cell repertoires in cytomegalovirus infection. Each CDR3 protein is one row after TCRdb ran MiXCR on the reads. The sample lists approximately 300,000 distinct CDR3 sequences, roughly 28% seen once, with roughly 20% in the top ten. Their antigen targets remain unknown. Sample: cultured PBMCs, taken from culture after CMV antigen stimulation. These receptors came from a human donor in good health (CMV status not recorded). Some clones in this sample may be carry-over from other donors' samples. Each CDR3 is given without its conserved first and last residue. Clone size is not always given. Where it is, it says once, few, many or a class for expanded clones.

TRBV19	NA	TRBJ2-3	ASRVLDFGTQY
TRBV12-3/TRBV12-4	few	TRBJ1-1	ASRQTGAMNTEAF
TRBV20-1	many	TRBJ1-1	SARRALKTMNTEAF
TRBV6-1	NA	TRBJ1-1	ASSPRTGSMNTEAF
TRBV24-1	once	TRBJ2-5	ATRTFGLGAQY
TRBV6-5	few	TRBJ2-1	ASSSTSGFINEQF
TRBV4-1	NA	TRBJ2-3	ASSLGLAGGSGVADTQY
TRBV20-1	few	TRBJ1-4	SARTGVGATNEKLF
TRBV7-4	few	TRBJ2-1	ASSLVSGPYNEQF
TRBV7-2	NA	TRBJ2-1	ASSLTSYNEQF
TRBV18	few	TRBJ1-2	ASSPREGDGYT
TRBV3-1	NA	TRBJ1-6	ASSQLDREDPPLH
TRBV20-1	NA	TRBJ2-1	SAKVGRDYEQF
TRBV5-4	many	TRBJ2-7	ASSSTRGTGTESTYEQY
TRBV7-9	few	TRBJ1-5	ASSLGRRHQPQH
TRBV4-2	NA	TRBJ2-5	ASSQANRGAEETQY
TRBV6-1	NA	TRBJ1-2	ASSETGGGGYT
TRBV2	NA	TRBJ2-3	AREERGGLGDTQY
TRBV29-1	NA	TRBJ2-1	SVSLRAPTNEQF
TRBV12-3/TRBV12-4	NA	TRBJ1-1	ASSLPGQPNTEAF
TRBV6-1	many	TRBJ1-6	ASSEAPGQGYSPLH
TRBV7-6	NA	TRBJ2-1	ASSLSGLEQF
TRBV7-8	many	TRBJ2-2	ASTGTRNTGELF
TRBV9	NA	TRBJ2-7	ASSVGEGPYEQY
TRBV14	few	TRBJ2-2	ASSPGQSNTGELF
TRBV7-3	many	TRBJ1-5	ASSLDRGQPQH
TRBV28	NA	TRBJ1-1	ASSLFPLRQNTEAF
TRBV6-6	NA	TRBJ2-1	ASSYGWEMVDEQF
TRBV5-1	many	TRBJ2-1	ASSLAGGLAGGQSSYNEQF
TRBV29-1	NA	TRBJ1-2	SVDNVQLNYGYT
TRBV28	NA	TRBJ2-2	ASSQAGRTNTGELF
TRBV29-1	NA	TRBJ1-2	SVGGGMGYGYT
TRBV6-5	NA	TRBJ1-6	ASSPGTGTNSPLH
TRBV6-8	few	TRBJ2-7	ASRTSGSYEQY
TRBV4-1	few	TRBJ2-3	ASSLSSGDSPSTDTQY
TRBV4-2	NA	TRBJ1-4	ASSQDGTGLGEKLF
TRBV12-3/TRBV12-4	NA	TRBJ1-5	ASSLEGAGGGDQPQH
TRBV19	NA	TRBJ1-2	ASRDSDNYGYT